This is a list of T cell receptor beta chains from one sample in a study of blood T cell repertoires in COVID-19. Using immunoSEQ multiplex PCR, the repertoire was profiled, and TCRdb retains in-frame clones only, with some absent. This sample has fewer than 200,000 clones, with 80% to 95% found just once. The sample taken for sequencing was peripheral blood. These receptors all come from a man under 40 with COVID-19, enrolled during active disease. Both conserved end residues are part of each CDR3. The D gene is left open where the match is weak. Only part of the rows carry a size: once, few, many, or a class if the clone is expanded.

d_gene,j_gene,v_gene,abundance,CDR3nt,CDR3aa
TRBD1,TRBJ2-1,TRBV2,NA,TGTGCCAGCAGTGTCGGGGACAGGGAGGTTGAGCAGTTCTTC,CASSVGDREVEQFF
TRBD2,TRBJ2-7,TRBV5-1,NA,TGCGCCAGCAGCTTGGGACTAGCGGGAACCGAGCAGTACTTC,CASSLGLAGTEQYF
NA,TRBJ1-2,TRBV18,NA,TGTGCCAGCTCTCCCGACAGCTCTCCCGGATCCTATGGCTACACCTTC,CASSPDSSPGSYGYTF
NA,TRBJ2-1,TRBV27,NA,TGTGCCAGCAGTCCTCGGGGCGCGGGACTTGAGTTCTTC,CASSPRGAGLEFF
NA,TRBJ1-6,TRBV6-5,NA,TGTGCCAGCAGCCGAACAGGGATCTATAATTCACCCCTCCACTTT,CASSRTGIYNSPLHF
TRBD1,TRBJ1-2,TRBV27,NA,TGTGCCAGCAGCGCAGTTACAGGGGGCTACGGCTATGGCTACACCTTC,CASSAVTGGYGYGYTF
TRBD2,TRBJ2-7,TRBV28,NA,TGTGCCAGCAGTCCAGGCGGGAGTTCTTCCTACGAGCAGTACTTC,CASSPGGSSSYEQYF
TRBD1,TRBJ1-1,TRBV5-1,NA,TGCGCCAGCAGCAACCGGGACAGGGGTACTGAAGCTTTCTTT,CASSNRDRGTEAFF
NA,TRBJ2-4,TRBV3-1/TRBV3-2,NA,TGTGCCAGCAGCCAAGTTCCCTCTCCCAGCATTCAGTACTTC,CASSQVPSPSIQYF
TRBD1,TRBJ2-3,TRBV3-1/TRBV3-2,NA,TGTGCCAGCAGCTGGGTTGGGGACAGGGAAAATACGCAGTATTTT,CASSWVGDRENTQYF
TRBD1,TRBJ1-1,TRBV19,few,TGTGCCAGTAGTATACTGGGACAGGTGGGTGAAGCTTTCTTT,CASSILGQVGEAFF
TRBD1,TRBJ2-2,TRBV15,NA,TGTGCCACCAGCATAGGCAGGGGGAAGATCGGGGAGCTGTTTTTT,CATSIGRGKIGELFF
TRBD1,TRBJ2-7,TRBV7-2,NA,TGTGCCAGCAGCTTAAGTAAGGGGGCACCCTACGAGCAGTACTTC,CASSLSKGAPYEQYF
TRBD2,TRBJ2-7,TRBV28,once,TGTGCCAGCAGGACTAGCGGGAGTAAGTACGAGCAGTACTTC,CASRTSGSKYEQYF
NA,TRBJ2-1,TRBV11-2,once,TGTGCCAGCAGCCTAGGGGGGGATGAGCAGTTCTTC,CASSLGGDEQFF
TRBD2,TRBJ2-1,TRBV14,NA,TGTGCCAGCAGCCCGCTAGCGGGAGGTTCCGATGAGCAGTTCTTC,CASSPLAGGSDEQFF
TRBD1,TRBJ2-7,TRBV6-5,NA,TGTGCCAGCAGTTACTCGGGGGACAGGGGGTACGAGCAGTACTTC,CASSYSGDRGYEQYF
NA,TRBJ1-5,TRBV28,NA,TGTGCCAGCAGTTGGACAGACGCTCGGCCCCAGCATTTT,CASSWTDARPQHF
TRBD1,TRBJ1-3,TRBV5-1,few,TGCGCCAGCAGCACGTGGACAGGGGTGGGAAACACCATATATTTT,CASSTWTGVGNTIYF
NA,TRBJ1-5,TRBV19,NA,TGTGCCAGTAGAAACTTTATAGGGAGTCGCAATCAGCCCCAGCATTTT,CASRNFIGSRNQPQHF
NA,TRBJ1-5,TRBV20-1,NA,TGCAGTGCGAGTGCCCCTTCACAGGGTCAGCCCCAGCATTTT,CSASAPSQGQPQHF
NA,TRBJ2-7,TRBV3-1/TRBV3-2,NA,TGTGCCAGCAGCCAAGCTCGCGAGCAGTACTTC,CASSQAREQYF
NA,TRBJ2-7,TRBV5-6,NA,TGTGCCAGCAGCCCGGGCAGGGGCTCCTACGAGCAGTACTTC,CASSPGRGSYEQYF
NA,TRBJ1-1,TRBV5-1,NA,TGCGCCAGCAGCTTGGGACTGGGGCTCACCACTGAAGCTTTCTTT,CASSLGLGLTTEAFF
TRBD2,TRBJ2-7,TRBV30,NA,TGTGCCTGGAGTGGACTAGCGGGAGCGGTTGGATACGAGCAGTACTTC,CAWSGLAGAVGYEQYF
NA,TRBJ2-7,TRBV28,NA,TGTGCCAGCTTGGGCAGGGATTTACCGCAGTACTTC,CASLGRDLPQYF
TRBD2,TRBJ2-5,TRBV7-9,NA,TGTGCCAGCAGCACGTGGGGAGGGGTCCAAGAGACCCAGTACTTC,CASSTWGGVQETQYF
NA,TRBJ1-2,TRBV27,NA,TGTGCCAGCAGTAACCGGGGTGACTATGGCTACACCTTC,CASSNRGDYGYTF
TRBD1,TRBJ1-1,TRBV3-1/TRBV3-2,NA,TGTGCCAGCAGCCCAGGGACAGTTCATGAAGCTTTCTTT,CASSPGTVHEAFF
TRBD2,TRBJ2-5,TRBV4-3,NA,TGCGCCAGCAGCCAAGGAGGCGGACTAGTTGGTGGGGGAGAGACCCAGTACTTC,CASSQGGGLVGGGETQYF
TRBD2,TRBJ2-7,TRBV28,NA,TGTGCCAGCACTGCCGCCTCGACTAGCGGGAGCTACGAGCAGTACTTC,CASTAASTSGSYEQYF
TRBD2,TRBJ2-5,TRBV25-1,once,TGTGCCAGCCGTAGCGGGGCCCAAGAGACCCAGTACTTC,CASRSGAQETQYF
TRBD2,TRBJ2-3,TRBV2,NA,TGTGCCAGTTTAGGGCTAGCGGGGCGCACAGATACGCAGTATTTT,CASLGLAGRTDTQYF
NA,TRBJ1-4,TRBV18,NA,TGTGCCAGCTCACCCGACGGGTCAACTAATGAAAAACTGTTTTTT,CASSPDGSTNEKLFF
TRBD1,TRBJ1-6,TRBV7-2,NA,TGTGCCAGCAGCTTACTGCGACAGGGAGGTTCACCCCTCCACTTT,CASSLLRQGGSPLHF
TRBD2,TRBJ2-3,TRBV13,NA,TGTGCCAGCAGATTATATCCTAGCGGGAGCACAGATACGCAGTATTTT,CASRLYPSGSTDTQYF
TRBD1,TRBJ1-2,TRBV5-6,NA,TGTGCCAGCAGCTTGAATTACCCGGGACAGGATAACTATGGCTACACCTTC,CASSLNYPGQDNYGYTF
NA,TRBJ1-5,TRBV19,NA,TGTGCCAGTAGTATAGGGGGAGAAAATCAGCCCCAGCATTTT,CASSIGGENQPQHF
NA,TRBJ2-3,TRBV9,NA,TGTGCCAGCAGCGAGGGACATACTAGCACAGATACGCAGTATTTT,CASSEGHTSTDTQYF
NA,TRBJ1-2,TRBV9,NA,TGTGCCAGCAGCCCCCGAGGGCAGCCCAACTATGGCTACACCTTC,CASSPRGQPNYGYTF
NA,TRBJ1-2,TRBV19,NA,TGTGCCACCACACCTGGTAGTCATGCGGGGCGCGGAGAAGGCTACACCTTC,CATTPGSHAGRGEGYTF
NA,TRBJ2-7,TRBV21-1,NA,TGTGCCAGCAGCAAAGGGCGGGCCACGAGCTACGAGCAGTACTTC,CASSKGRATSYEQYF